This T cell receptor beta chain was observed in a study of cytomegalovirus exposure and HLA in healthy donors (dated by TCRdb to 2017 to 2019). Concerning the study at large: An earlier analysis of 587 of the donors reported approximately 300 Gb of sequence data and 100 million to 120 million unique TCR beta sequences obtained from approximately 180 million T cells. Approximately 310 gigabases of sequencing data and approximately 93 million unique TCR sequences were included in an early release covering around 650 HLA-typed donors. Of the 300 to 500 genotyped donors, approximately 81% were placed in the genetic ancestry cluster associated with self-reported Caucasian donors. The study aimed to test whether cataloging public T cell receptors could reveal signatures of past pathogen exposure. The study profiled the T cell repertoires of around 700 subjects by immunosequencing and related them to cytomegalovirus serostatus. In addition to the first cohort of 650 to 750 subjects, a separate validation cohort of approximately 120 different subjects was used. High-throughput TCR immunosequencing, statistical association of individual TCRs with disease status, and machine learning were combined to predict cytomegalovirus infection status. To study patterns of TCR occurrence, a later analysis re-analyzed previously published TCR beta repertoires from several hundred donors and added high-resolution HLA genotyping. Rather than drawing on any new phenotypic data, the later analysis identified candidate immune exposures from TCR beta sequences and the way those sequences occurred across donors. To decide whether each TCR beta V gene segment behaved as functional or pseudogenic, an earlier analysis of several hundred of the donors relied on high-throughput TCR beta sequencing. Donor age, sex, ethnicity and CMV serostatus were compiled together with the repertoire data. A later genetic analysis took genome-wide SNP genotypes for about 55% of the roughly 700 donors and used that subset as a discovery cohort. Every repertoire in the discovery cohort had been generated on one and the same sequencing platform. HLA typing covered class I and class II loci at four-digit resolution. Typing coverage differed by locus: A, B, C, DRB1 and DQB1 were typed in roughly 629-630 donors, DQA1 in 500 to 550, DPA1 in some 610, and DPB1 in just under 490. Roughly 5 DR-DQ haplotypes were handled as single units for association and clustering, since linkage in the cohort was strong. Among about 370 genotyped donors of the cohort, an average of approximately 200,000 unique TCR beta nucleotide sequences was sequenced per donor, of which roughly 17% were non-productive. Results and caveats for the whole study, not just this receptor: Specific HLA alleles were associated with 16,951 TCR beta sequences at a false discovery rate of 0.05 in a later analysis. In a later analysis, HLA-associated TCR beta chains were found to be more clonally expanded and to have lower generation probabilities than equally common non-associated chains. The authors suggested that the approach could potentially be generalized to other disease states and immunological phenotypes. Around 16 rarely observed V segments, including chromosome 9 orphons, were excluded from the earlier analysis of about 610 of the donors because counts were too low. Most TCR sequences were seen in very few donors, while some public TCRs were found in many individuals. Presence/absence analyses assumed roughly uniform sequencing depth across donors, an assumption that may not hold. Three of the identified cytomegalovirus-associated TCR beta chains were confirmed in vitro to be specific for cytomegalovirus antigens. A group of highly shared sequence variants was considered likely to be a technical artifact of the sequencing pipeline. Compared with the approximately 670-donor mean, donors in an Asian-associated ancestry cluster had fewer N-insertions in productive TCRs, according to a later genetic analysis. HLA typing was unavailable for some donors at each locus, so association tests used only the typed subset. The study gave a list of about 170 TCR beta chains associated with cytomegalovirus. Immune exposure information for the cohort was limited to CMV serostatus. In an earlier analysis of 587 of the donors, most TCR beta V segments appeared in productive rearrangements about 87% or about 30% of the time, broadly matching IMGT annotations. In this cohort, only TCR beta chains were sequenced, and detectable features were limited by the absence of alpha or paired-chain data. A later genetic analysis associated a missense DCLRE1C variant with V-gene and J-gene trimming of TCR beta chains, and an independent cohort replicated the association. According to a later analysis, TCR association rates differed among HLA loci, with DRB1 alleles showing the most associated TCRs and HLA-C alleles showing the fewest. Strong co-occurrence of HLA alleles, especially DR and DQ, made assigning TCR associations to individual alleles difficult. The classifier was reported to diagnose cytomegalovirus status with high specificity and sensitivity in both the original cohort and the validation cohort. In a later analysis, most CMV-associated TCR beta chains were found to appear HLA-restricted, with HLA associations seemingly driven largely by CMV exposure. A further reported finding was that TCR beta sequences accurately predicted the HLA-A and HLA-B alleles for most subjects in the first cohort. Linkage disequilibrium might explain the correlated functional status among segregating V segments, but an unknown experimental factor could not be excluded. A later analysis reported that several top co-occurrence clusters appeared linked to parvovirus B19, influenza, CMV and Epstein-Barr virus. Because the 87-base-pair reads could not distinguish some IMGT-functional V segments, including TRBV6-2 and TRBV6-3, those segments were excluded.

The germline V end is reduced by 1 base and the J end by 5 bases; junction bases left unmatched: 1. As encoded in the germline V gene, CDR1 is SGHTS while CDR2 is YDEGEE. Spanning cysteine to phenylalanine, the CDR3 consists of 14 amino acids. The DNA shown is the 42-base CDR3, in frame from base 1. To prepare the library, the immunoSEQ multiplex PCR assay was applied. For the multiplex PCR, a mixture combining 60 forward primers for TCR Vbeta segments and 13 reverse primers for TCR Jbeta segments was used. A multiplex PCR assay on genomic DNA amplified the CDR3 region of rearranged TCR beta genes. Amplified TCR beta libraries were sequenced as 87-base-pair reads on the Illumina HiSeq System. Turning to the authors' computational methods: A later analysis tallied roughly 78 million unique TCR beta chains across the 650 to 750 repertoires, and about 12 million of those chains were shared by two or more donors. A nearest-neighbor algorithm error-corrected the raw reads and collapsed the reads into unique sequences, merging closely related sequences to remove PCR and sequencing errors. Alignment of CDR3 sequences to IMGT reference sequences was used to assign V, D and J gene segments. For a sequence to be retained, a match of at least six nucleotides was required to both a V gene segment and a J gene segment. A rearrangement was called productive if the CDR3 had no stop codons and remained in frame with V and J, and every other rearrangement was called non-productive. Following IMGT convention, CDR3 was defined as the stretch from the second conserved V-encoded cysteine to the conserved J-encoded phenylalanine. The earlier analysis of about 610 of the donors excluded sequences that lacked an unambiguous match to a single V gene segment. In an earlier analysis of around 600 of the donors, V segments were called functional above 56.7% productive rearrangements and were called segregating when the between-donor standard deviation exceeded 5%. To diagnose cytomegalovirus status from the catalog of TCR beta chain sequences, a statistical classification framework was built. In a later analysis, TCR nucleotide sequences were compared against IMGT/GENE-DB human TR gene sequences so that V and J genes could be assigned. A later analysis assigned CDR3 sequences and most-parsimonious VDJ recombination scenarios with the TCRdist pipeline. In a later analysis, every TCR beta chain was defined by the combination of its CDR3 amino acid sequence and its V-gene family, and reads without a unique V-gene family were dropped. A later analysis removed 592 highly shared, low-generation-probability nucleotide sequences to deal with suspected cross-contamination and a sequencing artifact. In a later analysis, a clonal expansion index for each public chain was calculated from normalized within-repertoire ranks of inferred template counts. In a later analysis, generation probabilities were computed using a VDJ recombination model fitted to out-of-frame rearrangements, and the results were checked against IGoR. In a later analysis, hypergeometric tests were used to score TCR-TCR, TCR-HLA and TCR-CMV co-occurrence, with a repertoire-size bias correction applied to TCR pairs. In a later analysis, false discovery rates were estimated by permuting HLA or CMV assignments 20 times. In a later analysis, co-occurring TCRs were grouped with DBSCAN, and TCRdist sequence similarity was added when clustering was performed within HLA-allele-positive subsets. Repertoires with fewer than 30,000 or more than 120,000 public chains, plus five repertoires with anomalous nucleotide sharing, were excluded from co-occurrence clustering. TCRdb took this table from immuneACCESS and kept in-frame rearrangements with V and J called. Such tables lack part of the clones; where checked against another copy, unresolved V genes explain under half of the gap, and the rest is unexplained. V, J and clone size are those of that table, while D and trimming were read from the DNA. The sample table contains around 70,000 clones; only one count was recorded for just under 80% of them. The ten largest make up roughly 8.9% of the sample.

The cohort consisted of fewer than 700 healthy bone marrow donors. Cohort members were all nominally healthy when sampled, although unrecorded immune exposures were likely present. The donor tested CMV seropositive, placing the donor among the 250 to 350 seropositive members of the cohort. A peripheral blood sample was provided by each donor, and peripheral blood mononuclear cells were used for TCR beta sequencing. Genomic DNA was extracted from the blood cell samples with the Qiagen DNeasy Blood Extraction Kit. In regard to this clone: This clone's antigen is unknown. No base qualities exist here, and no much larger clone lies one base off it.

The chain uses TRBV5-8 and TRBJ2-3; 10 nucleotides in the junction match TRBD2. This receptor was obtained from a middle-aged woman in good health and CMV-seropositive. The source material was PBMCs. At the DNA level, the sequence is TGTGCCAGCAGCTTGCTAGCGGGGGTAGATACGCAGTATTTT. It translates to CASSLLAGVDTQYF. The variable domain in full, with residues beyond the CDR3 obtained from the reference TRBV5-8 and TRBJ2-3 genes, is EAGVTQSPTHLIKTRGQQATLRCSPISGHTSVYWYQQALGLGLQFLLWYDEGEERNRGNFPPRFSGRQFPNYSSELNVNALELEDSALYLCASSLLAGVDTQYFGPGTRLTVL.